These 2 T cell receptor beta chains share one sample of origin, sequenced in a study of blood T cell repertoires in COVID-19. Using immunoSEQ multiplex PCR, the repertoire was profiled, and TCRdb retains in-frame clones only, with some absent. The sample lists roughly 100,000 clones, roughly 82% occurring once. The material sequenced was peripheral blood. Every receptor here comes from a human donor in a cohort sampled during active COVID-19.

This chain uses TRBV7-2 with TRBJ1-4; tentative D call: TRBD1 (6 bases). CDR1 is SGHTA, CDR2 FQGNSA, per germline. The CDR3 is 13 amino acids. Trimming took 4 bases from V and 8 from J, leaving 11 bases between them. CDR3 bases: TGTGCCAGCAGCTCAGGGACACTCGAAAAACTGTTTTTT. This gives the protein CASSSGTLEKLFF.

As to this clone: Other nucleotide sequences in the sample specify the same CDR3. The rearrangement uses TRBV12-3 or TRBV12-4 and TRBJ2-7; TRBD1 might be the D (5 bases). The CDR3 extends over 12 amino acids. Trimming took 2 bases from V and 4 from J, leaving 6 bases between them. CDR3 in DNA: TGTGCCAGCAGTTTAAGGGGTTACGAGCAGTACTTC. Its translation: CASSLRGYEQYF.